The 5 T cell receptor beta chains given below trace back to one sample, sequenced in a study of T cells in Graves' hyperthyroidism and ophthalmopathy. RNA transcripts gave rise to amplified TCR beta CDR3 regions. The HTBI primer set was used in a first-round RT-PCR of the TCR CDR3. TCRdb redid the calling of the multiplex PCR reads with MiXCR, one entry per CDR3 protein. The sample lists roughly 290,000 distinct CDR3 sequences, around 13% occurring once. Material: blood. These receptors came from a woman in her thirties or forties with Graves' hyperthyroidism.

This clonotype has ten or more counts. The V and J genes are TRBV12-3 or TRBV12-4 and TRBJ2-2, with D uncertain. The CDR3 loop spans 12 amino acids. V was shortened by 3 bases and J by 3 bases, with 2 bases between the two germline ends. The CDR3 is CASSFYTGELFF. The CDR3 nucleotides read TGTGCCAGCAGTTTCTACACCGGGGAGCTGTTTTTT.

The rearrangement links TRBV7-2 to TRBJ1-2; D perhaps matches TRBD1 (5 bases). Germline assignment: CDR1 SGHTA and CDR2 FQGNSA. This CDR3 comprises 14 residues. Trimming took 5 bases from V and 5 from J, leaving 15 bases between them. CDR3 sequence (DNA): TGTGCCAGCAGCCCTTCCGGGACGGATTATGGCTACACCTTC. Translating gives CASSPSGTDYGYTF. Filled out from reference TRBV7-2 and TRBJ1-2, the complete variable domain reads GAGVSQSPSNKVTEKGKDVELRCDPISGHTALYWYRQSLGQGLEFLIYFQGNSAPDKSGLPSDRFSAERTGGSVSTLTIQRTQQEDSAVYLCASSPSGTDYGYTFGSGTRLTVV.

A note on this clonotype: A much bigger clone sits one base away, suggesting this may be a read error. The V gene is TRBV25-1, the J gene TRBJ1-2; TRBD1 is a possible D gene (6 bases). The CDR3 is 14 amino acids. CDR1 and CDR2 (germline): MGHDK, SYGVNS. This CDR3 is CAGSEQQGSNGYTF. CDR3 nucleotides: TGTGCCGGCAGTGAACAACAGGGCTCCAATGGCTACACCTTC.

This sequence joins TRBV6-1 and TRBJ2-7, with 15 bases aligning to TRBD2. The CDR3 extends over 15 amino acids. V gave up 6 bases and J gave up 5 bases; unmatched junction bases: 5. Germline V lookup: CDR1 MNHNS, CDR2 SASEGT. In nucleotides, the CDR3 is TGTGCCAGCAGCCGGGGACTAGCGGGAGGCCACGAGCAGTACTTC. This translates into CASSRGLAGGHEQYF.

This clonotype has ten or more counts. The chain links TRBV6-1 to TRBJ2-3; D is uncertain. CDR1 and CDR2 from the germline V gene are MNHNS and SASEGT. The CDR3 totals 17 residues. Trimming took off 3 bases at V and 2 bases at J, with 18 bases between the two ends. The CDR3 DNA reads TGTGCCAGCAGTGAGGAGTCAGCCCCGCTCGTCACAGATACGCAGTATTTT. Its protein product is CASSEESAPLVTDTQYF.